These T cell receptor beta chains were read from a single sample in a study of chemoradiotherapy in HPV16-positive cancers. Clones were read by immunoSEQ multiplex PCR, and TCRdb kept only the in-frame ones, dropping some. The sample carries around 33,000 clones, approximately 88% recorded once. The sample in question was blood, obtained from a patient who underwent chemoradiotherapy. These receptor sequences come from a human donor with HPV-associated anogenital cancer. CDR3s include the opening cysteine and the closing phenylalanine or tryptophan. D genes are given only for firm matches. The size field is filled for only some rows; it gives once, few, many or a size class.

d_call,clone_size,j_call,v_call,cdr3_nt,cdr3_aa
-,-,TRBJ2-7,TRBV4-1,TGCGCCAGCAGCCAAGTGAACAACTACGAGCAGTACTTC,CASSQVNNYEQYF
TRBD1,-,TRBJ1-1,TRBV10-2,TGCGCCAGCAGGGACAGGGAGCGCGGCACTGAAGCTTTCTTT,CASRDRERGTEAFF
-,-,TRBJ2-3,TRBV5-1,TGCGCCAGCAGCCTTGGATTAGGTGGCACAGATACGCAGTATTTT,CASSLGLGGTDTQYF
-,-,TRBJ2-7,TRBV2,TGTGCCAGCAGTGAAATCTGGCAGGGGACCTCCGAGCAGTACTTC,CASSEIWQGTSEQYF
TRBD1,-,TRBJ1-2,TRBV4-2,TGTGCCAGCAGCCAAGTTAATATGTTTATTTTGACAGGGCTATCTAACTATGGCTACACCTTC,CASSQVNMFILTGLSNYGYTF
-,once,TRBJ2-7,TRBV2,TGTGCCAGCACGAACAGGGCACCCCACGAGCAGTACTTC,CASTNRAPHEQYF
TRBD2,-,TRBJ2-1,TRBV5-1,TGCGCCAGCAGCTCTCCCGGGACTAGCGGCAATGAGCAGTTCTTC,CASSSPGTSGNEQFF
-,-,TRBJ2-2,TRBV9,TGTGCCAGCAGACGAGGGGGGTCCACCGGGGAGCTGTTTTTT,CASRRGGSTGELFF
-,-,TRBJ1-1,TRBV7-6,TGTGCCAGCAGCTTAGCCCCGGGGGGTCAGGGAGGAACTGAAGCTTTCTTT,CASSLAPGGQGGTEAFF
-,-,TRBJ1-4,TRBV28,TGTGCCAGCAGTTCGACAACACGCGAAAAACTGTTTTTT,CASSSTTREKLFF
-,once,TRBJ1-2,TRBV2,TGTGCCAGCATGAGGACCGGAGATGGCTACACCTTC,CASMRTGDGYTF
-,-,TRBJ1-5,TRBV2,TGTGCCAGCAGTCCCCCCCGGGGGGGTTTCAGCAATCAGCCCCAGCATTTT,CASSPPRGGFSNQPQHF
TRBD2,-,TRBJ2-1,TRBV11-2,TGTGCCAGCAGCTTAGCGGCGGGAGAAGGTGAGCAGTTCTTC,CASSLAAGEGEQFF
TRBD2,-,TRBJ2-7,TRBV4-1,TGCGCCAGCAGCCAAGTGGTAGCGGGGATCGACGAGCAGTACTTC,CASSQVVAGIDEQYF
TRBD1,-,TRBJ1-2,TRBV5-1,TGCGCCAGCAGCCAGGACAGGGGGCGATACTATGGCTACACCTTC,CASSQDRGRYYGYTF
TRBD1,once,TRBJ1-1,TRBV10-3,TGTGCCATCAACAGGGGAGGTGAAGCTTTCTTT,CAINRGGEAFF